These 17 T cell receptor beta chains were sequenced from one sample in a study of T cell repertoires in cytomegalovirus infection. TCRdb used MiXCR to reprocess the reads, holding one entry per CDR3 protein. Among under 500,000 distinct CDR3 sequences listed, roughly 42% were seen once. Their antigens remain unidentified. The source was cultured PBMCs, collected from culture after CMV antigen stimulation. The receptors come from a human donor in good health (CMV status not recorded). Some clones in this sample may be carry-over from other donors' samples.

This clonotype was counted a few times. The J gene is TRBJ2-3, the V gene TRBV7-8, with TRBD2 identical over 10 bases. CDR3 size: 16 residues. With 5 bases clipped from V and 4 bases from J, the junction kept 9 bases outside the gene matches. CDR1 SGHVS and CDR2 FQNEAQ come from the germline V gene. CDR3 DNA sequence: TGTGCCAGCAGCGTCTGGGCTAGCGGGAGTGCAGATACGCAGTATTTT. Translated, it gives CASSVWASGSADTQYF.

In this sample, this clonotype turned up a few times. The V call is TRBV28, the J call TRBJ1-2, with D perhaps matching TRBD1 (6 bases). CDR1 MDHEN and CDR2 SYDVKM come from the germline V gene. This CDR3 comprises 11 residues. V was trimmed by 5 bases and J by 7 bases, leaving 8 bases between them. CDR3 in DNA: TGTGCCAGCAGTCAGGGGTTTGGCTACACCTTC. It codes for CASSQGFGYTF.

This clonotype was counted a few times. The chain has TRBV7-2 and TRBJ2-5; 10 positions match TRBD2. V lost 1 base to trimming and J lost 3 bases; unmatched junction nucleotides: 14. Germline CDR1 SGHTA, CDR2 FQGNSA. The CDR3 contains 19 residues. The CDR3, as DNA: TGTGCCAGCAGCTTAGGGCTGTCCGTGGGACTAGCGAGCAAAGAGACCCAGTACTTC. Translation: CASSLGLSVGLASKETQYF. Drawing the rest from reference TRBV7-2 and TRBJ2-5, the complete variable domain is GAGVSQSPSNKVTEKGKDVELRCDPISGHTALYWYRQSLGQGLEFLIYFQGNSAPDKSGLPSDRFSAERTGGSVSTLTIQRTQQEDSAVYLCASSLGLSVGLASKETQYFGPGTRLLVL.

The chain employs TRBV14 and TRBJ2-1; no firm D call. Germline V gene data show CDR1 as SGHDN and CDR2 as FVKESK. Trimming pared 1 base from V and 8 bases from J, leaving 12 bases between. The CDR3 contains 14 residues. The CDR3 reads CASSQGIIMDEQFF. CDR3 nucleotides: TGTGCCAGCAGCCAAGGTATCATCATGGATGAGCAGTTCTTC.

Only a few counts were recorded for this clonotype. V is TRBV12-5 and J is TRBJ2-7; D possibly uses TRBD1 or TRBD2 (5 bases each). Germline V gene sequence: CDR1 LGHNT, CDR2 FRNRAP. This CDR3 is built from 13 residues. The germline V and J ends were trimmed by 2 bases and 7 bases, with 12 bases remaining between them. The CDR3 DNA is TGTGCTAGTGGTTTGACGGGGTCAGGGGAGCAGTACTTC. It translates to CASGLTGSGEQYF. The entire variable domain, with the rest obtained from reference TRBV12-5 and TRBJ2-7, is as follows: DARVTQTPRHKVTEMGQEVTMRCQPILGHNTVFWYRQTMMQGLELLAYFRNRAPLDDSGMPKDRFSAEMPDATLATLKIQPSEPRDSAVYFCASGLTGSGEQYFGPGTRLTVT.

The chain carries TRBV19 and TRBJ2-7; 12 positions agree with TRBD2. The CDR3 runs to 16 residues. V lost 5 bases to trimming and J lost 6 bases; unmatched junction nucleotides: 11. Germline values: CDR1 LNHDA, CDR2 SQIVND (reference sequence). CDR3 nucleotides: TGTGCCAGTAGTTTGAGACTAGCGGGAGTGTCTTTCGAGCAGTACTTC. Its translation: CASSLRLAGVSFEQYF.

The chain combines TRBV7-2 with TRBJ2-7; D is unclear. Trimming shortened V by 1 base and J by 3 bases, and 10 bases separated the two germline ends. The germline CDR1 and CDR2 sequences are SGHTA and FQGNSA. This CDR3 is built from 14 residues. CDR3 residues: CASSLGNMGYEQYF. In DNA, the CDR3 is TGTGCCAGCAGCTTAGGAAATATGGGCTACGAGCAGTACTTC.

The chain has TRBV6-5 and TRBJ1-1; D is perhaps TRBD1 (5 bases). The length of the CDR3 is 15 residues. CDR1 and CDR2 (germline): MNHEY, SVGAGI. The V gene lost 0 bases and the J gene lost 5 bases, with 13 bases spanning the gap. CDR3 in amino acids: CASSYSTGVGTEAFF. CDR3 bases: TGTGCCAGCAGTTACTCTACAGGAGTAGGGACTGAAGCTTTCTTT.

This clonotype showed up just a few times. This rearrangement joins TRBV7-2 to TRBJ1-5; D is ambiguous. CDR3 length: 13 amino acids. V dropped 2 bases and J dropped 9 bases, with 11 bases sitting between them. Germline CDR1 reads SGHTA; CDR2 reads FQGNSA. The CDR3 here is CASSLQAPGPQHF. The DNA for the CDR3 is TGTGCCAGCAGCTTACAGGCCCCCGGGCCCCAGCATTTT.

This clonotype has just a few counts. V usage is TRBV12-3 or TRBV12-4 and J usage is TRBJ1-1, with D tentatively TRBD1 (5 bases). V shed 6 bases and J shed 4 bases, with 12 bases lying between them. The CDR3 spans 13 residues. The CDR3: CASSPAGTTEAFF. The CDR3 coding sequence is TGTGCCAGCAGCCCTGCCGGGACCACTGAAGCTTTCTTT.

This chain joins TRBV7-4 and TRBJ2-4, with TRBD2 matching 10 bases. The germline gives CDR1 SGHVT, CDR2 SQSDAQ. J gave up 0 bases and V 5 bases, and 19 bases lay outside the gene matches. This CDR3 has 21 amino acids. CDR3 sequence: CASSEEAERLAGTLAKNIQYF. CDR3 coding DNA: TGTGCCAGCAGCGAAGAAGCCGAAAGACTAGCGGGTACACTAGCCAAAAACATTCAGTACTTC.

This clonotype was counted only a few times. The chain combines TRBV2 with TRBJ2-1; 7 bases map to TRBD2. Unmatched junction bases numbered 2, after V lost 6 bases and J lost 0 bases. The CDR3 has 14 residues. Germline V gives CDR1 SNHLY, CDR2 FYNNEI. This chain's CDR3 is CASSGLGSYNEQFF. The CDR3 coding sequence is TGTGCCAGCAGCGGACTAGGCTCCTACAATGAGCAGTTCTTC.

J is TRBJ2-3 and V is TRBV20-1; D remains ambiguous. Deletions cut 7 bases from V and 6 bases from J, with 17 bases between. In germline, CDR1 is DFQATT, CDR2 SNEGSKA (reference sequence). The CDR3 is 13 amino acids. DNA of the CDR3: TGCAGTGGTGTGGCAGGCCATAAGGATACGCAGTATTTT. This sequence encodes CSGVAGHKDTQYF.

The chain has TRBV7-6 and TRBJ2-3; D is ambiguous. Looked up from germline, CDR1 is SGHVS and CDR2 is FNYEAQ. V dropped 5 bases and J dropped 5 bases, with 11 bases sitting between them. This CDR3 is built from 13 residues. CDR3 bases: TGTGCCAGCAGCCCCCAGCCCGGAGATACGCAGTATTTT. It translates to CASSPQPGDTQYF.

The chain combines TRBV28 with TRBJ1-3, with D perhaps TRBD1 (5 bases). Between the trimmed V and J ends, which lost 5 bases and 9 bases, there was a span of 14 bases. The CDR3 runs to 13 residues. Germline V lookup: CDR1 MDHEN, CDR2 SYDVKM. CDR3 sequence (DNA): TGTGCCAGCAGTCCAGGGTTTAAAGTCACCATATATTTT. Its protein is CASSPGFKVTIYF.

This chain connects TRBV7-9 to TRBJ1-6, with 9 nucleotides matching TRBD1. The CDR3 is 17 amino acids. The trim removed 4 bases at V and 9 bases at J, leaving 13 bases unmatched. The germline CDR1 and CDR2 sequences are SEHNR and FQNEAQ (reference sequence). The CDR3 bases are TGTGCCAGCAGCTCGCCGGGGGGGACAGGGTGGATTTCACCCCTCCACTTT. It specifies CASSSPGGTGWISPLHF.

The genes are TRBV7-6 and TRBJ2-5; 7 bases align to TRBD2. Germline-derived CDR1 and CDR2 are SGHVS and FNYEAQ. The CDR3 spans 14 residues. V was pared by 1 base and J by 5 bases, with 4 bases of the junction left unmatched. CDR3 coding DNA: TGTGCCAGCAGCTTAGAAGGAGCGGGGGAGACCCAGTACTTC. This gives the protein CASSLEGAGETQYF.